Described below is a single T cell receptor beta chain sequence and its context. This sample is drawn from a study of cytomegalovirus exposure and HLA in healthy donors. As for the study in general: The 90 to 150 validation repertoires, a later analysis reported, used the same platform as the approximately 730 repertoires from the first cohort.

Using immunoSEQ multiplex PCR, the repertoire was profiled, and TCRdb retains in-frame clones only, with some absent. The table has about 98,000 clones, roughly 87% seen once. Among the 120 or so subjects of the validation cohort, separate from the roughly 670-subject first cohort, were the donors. Germline V gene lookup returns CDR1 MNHNY and CDR2 SVGAGI (reference sequence). With 4 bases clipped from V and 3 bases from J, the junction kept 11 bases outside the gene matches. This CDR3 has 16 amino acids. The chain couples TRBV6-6 to TRBJ2-7; 8 bases match TRBD2. What was sequenced was PBMCs. The clonotype comes from a man aged 18 to 35 in good health and CMV-seropositive. The chain's CDR3 is CASSSPGGPRYYEQYF. In nucleotides, the CDR3 is TGTGCCAGCAGTTCCCCGGGGGGGCCGAGGTACTACGAGCAGTACTTC.